A single sample is the source of the 28 T cell receptor beta chains below, sequenced in a study of blood T cell repertoires in COVID-19. Profiling relied on immunoSEQ multiplex PCR, and the TCRdb table lists in-frame clones only, not all of them. The data contain fewer than 85,000 clones, roughly 82% of them singletons. The sample taken for sequencing was peripheral blood. These receptors all come from a woman of 80 years or more with active or convalescent COVID-19.

The rearrangement uses TRBV6-5 and TRBJ1-2; unclear D gene. V shed 4 bases and J shed 6 bases, with 9 bases lying between them. The germline V gene has CDR1 MNHEY and CDR2 SVGAGI. There are 12 residues in the CDR3. This chain's CDR3 is CASSSPSDGYTF. CDR3 bases: TGTGCCAGCAGTTCCCCGTCGGATGGCTACACCTTC.

This chain links TRBV6-1 with TRBJ1-3; D remains ambiguous. Trimming took off 3 bases at V and 0 bases at J, with 9 bases between the two ends. Germline lookup yields CDR1 MNHNS and CDR2 SASEGT. CDR3 length: 15 amino acids. In nucleotides, the CDR3 is TGTGCCAGCAGTGACCTCACAAGCTCTGGAAACACCATATATTTT. Translated: CASSDLTSSGNTIYF.

As regards this clone: A single base separates this from a much larger clone, so it may be a read error. The V gene is TRBV7-2, the J gene TRBJ1-6, with TRBD1 matching 7 bases. The CDR3 loop spans 14 amino acids. Germline assignment: CDR1 SGHTA and CDR2 FQGNSA. The junction had 0 bases not matched to a gene; V was cut back by 1 base and J by 6 bases. CDR3 loop: CASSLEGANSPLHF. As DNA, the CDR3 is TGTGCCAGCAGCTTAGAGGGGGCTAATTCACCCCTCCACTTT.

The chain uses TRBV29-1 and TRBJ2-1, with 7 bases matching TRBD2. V shed 0 bases, J shed 10 bases, and the junction held 12 bases outside the gene matches. Germline values: CDR1 SQVTM, CDR2 ANQGSEA. CDR3 length: 15 residues. CDR3 amino acids: CSVEDGGSGVNEQFF. In nucleotides, the CDR3 is TGCAGCGTTGAAGACGGTGGGAGCGGGGTCAACGAGCAGTTCTTC.

The chain carries TRBV6-1 and TRBJ1-6; D is unclear. Trimming shortened V by 1 base and J by 7 bases, and 14 bases separated the two germline ends. This CDR3 is built from 16 residues. Per the germline V gene, CDR1 is MNHNS and CDR2 is SASEGT. CDR3 sequence (DNA): TGTGCCAGCAGTGAAGTTAGACTCCAGCAGAATTCACCCCTCCACTTT. It translates to CASSEVRLQQNSPLHF.

This clone was recorded once. The CDR3, as DNA: TGTGCCAGCAGTTTCCCAGGGGGCTTTGAGCAGTTCTTC. The encoded protein is CASSFPGGFEQFF. The chain combines TRBV27 with TRBJ2-1, with 8 bases identical to TRBD1. Germline CDR1 is MNHEY and CDR2 is SMNVEV (reference sequence). The CDR3 is 13 amino acids. J was trimmed by 9 bases and V by 3 bases; bases with no gene match: 4.

This clone was observed many times. V and J are TRBV6-2 or TRBV6-3 and TRBJ1-5; 7 bases are shared with TRBD1. Trimming removed 4 bases from V and 3 bases from J; junction bases left unmatched: 3. The CDR3 has 14 amino acids. CDR1 and CDR2 (germline): MNHEY, SVGEGT. CDR3 protein: CASSSTGTNQPQHF. In nucleotides, the CDR3 is TGTGCCAGCAGTTCGACAGGGACCAATCAGCCCCAGCATTTT.

This clone has a handful of counts. V is TRBV11-1 and J is TRBJ2-1; TRBD2 aligns across 8 bases. Germline lookup yields CDR1 SGHAT and CDR2 FQDESV (reference sequence). Trimming took 5 bases from V and 3 from J; bases not matched to a gene: 6. The CDR3 is 15 residues long. CDR3 DNA sequence: TGTGCCAGCAGCCCTCTCGCGGGGGGCTACAATGAGCAGTTCTTC. Protein product: CASSPLAGGYNEQFF.

V gene TRBV7-2 combines with J gene TRBJ2-3, with no clear D. CDR3 length: 14 residues. Per germline, CDR1 SGHTA and CDR2 FQGNSA. Trimming cost V 2 bases and J 0 bases, with 6 bases left between them. CDR3 sequence (DNA): TGTGCCAGCAGCTTAAAGCTTAGCACAGATACGCAGTATTTT. Its protein product is CASSLKLSTDTQYF.

The J gene is TRBJ1-6, the V gene TRBV21-1. TRBV21-1 is described as a pseudogene. This CDR3 comprises 17 residues. The CDR3 nucleotides are TGTGCCAGCAGCAAACTTCTGGGTGGCGGGTATAATTCACCCCTCCACTTT. The encoded protein is CASSKLLGGGYNSPLHF.

V gene TRBV28 combines with J gene TRBJ1-6, with 8 bases aligning to TRBD1. Trimming cost V 5 bases and J 8 bases; bases outside gene matches: 8. The CDR3 is 15 amino acids. CDR1 and CDR2 (germline): MDHEN, SYDVKM. Written as DNA, the CDR3 is TGTGCCAGCAGTCTGGGGACAGGAAGGTATTCACCCCTCCACTTT. It translates to CASSLGTGRYSPLHF.

J is TRBJ2-7 and V is TRBV18; D may be TRBD1 (6 bases). Germline-derived CDR1 and CDR2 are KGHSH and LQKENI. The CDR3 totals 15 residues. V was trimmed by 3 bases and J by 2 bases, leaving 14 bases between them. In DNA, the CDR3 is TGTGCCAGCTCACCCTTACAGGGATCGACCTACGAGCAGTACTTC. Amino acid sequence: CASSPLQGSTYEQYF. The variable domain in full, completed from reference TRBV18 and TRBJ2-7, reads NAGVMQNPRHLVRRRGQEARLRCSPMKGHSHVYWYRQLPEEGLKFMVYLQKENIIDESGMPKERFSAEFPKEGPSILRIQQVVRGDSAAYFCASSPLQGSTYEQYFGPGTRLTVT.

J is TRBJ2-3 and V is TRBV7-9, with unresolved D. Germline V gene lookup returns CDR1 SEHNR and CDR2 FQNEAQ (reference sequence). This CDR3 is built from 13 residues. The V end was cut by 0 bases, the J end by 3 bases, with 4 bases between. The CDR3 loop is CASSLAQTDTQYF. The DNA of the CDR3 is TGTGCCAGCAGCTTAGCGCAGACAGATACGCAGTATTTT.

The count of this clone is one. The gene calls are TRBV9 and TRBJ1-1, with no clear D. Per the germline V gene, CDR1 is SGDLS and CDR2 is YYNGEE. V dropped 6 bases and J dropped 5 bases, with 20 bases sitting between them. The CDR3 totals 15 residues. Written as DNA, the CDR3 is TGTGCCAGCACAGACTCCCCTACGGGTGATACTGAAGCTTTCTTT. Encoded protein: CASTDSPTGDTEAFF.

V usage is TRBV5-3 and J usage is TRBJ2-5; 13 bases fit TRBD2. TRBV5-3 is reported as an ORF; its role is uncertain. J was trimmed by 0 bases and V by 0 bases; bases with no gene match: 8. CDR3 length equals 19 residues. CDR3 sequence: CARSLVGLAGDSYQETQYF. CDR3 nucleotide sequence: TGTGCCAGAAGCTTGGTAGGACTAGCGGGGGACTCGTACCAAGAGACCCAGTACTTC.

This clone was observed once. The chain uses TRBV5-5 and TRBJ2-1, with TRBD2 matching over 7 bases. Per germline, CDR1 SGHKS and CDR2 YYEKEE (reference sequence). V dropped 7 bases and J dropped 7; count of bases not matched to a gene: 23. The CDR3 is 18 amino acids. This CDR3 reads CASLPLGQRGAKGNEQFF. CDR3 DNA: TGTGCCAGCCTACCTTTGGGCCAGCGGGGCGCTAAGGGGAATGAGCAGTTCTTC.

V is TRBV4-1 and J is TRBJ2-5; TRBD1 agrees at 10 bases. The CDR3 has 20 amino acids. CDR1 is MGHRA, CDR2 YSYEKL, per germline. J was trimmed by 1 base and V by 0 bases; bases with no gene match: 14. The CDR3 loop is CASSQDRVGTGDLLQETQYF. DNA of the CDR3: TGCGCCAGCAGCCAAGATAGAGTGGGGACAGGGGACCTCCTCCAAGAGACCCAGTACTTC.

J is TRBJ1-2 and V is TRBV5-1; maybe TRBD1 (6 bases). CDR3 size: 15 residues. The V gene lost 4 bases and the J gene lost 0 bases, with 13 bases spanning the gap. The V gene's germline CDR1 is SGHRS and CDR2 YFSETQ. CDR3 protein: CASSPQGLSNYGYTF. The CDR3 nucleotides are TGCGCCAGCAGCCCACAGGGCCTATCTAACTATGGCTACACCTTC.

The chain links TRBV12-3 or TRBV12-4 to TRBJ2-7; TRBD2 might be the D (5 bases). CDR3 length: 13 amino acids. V lost 6 bases to trimming and J lost 3 bases, with 12 bases between them. In DNA, the CDR3 is TGTGCCAGCAGCCGAGCCCGGGACTACGAGCAGTACTTC. Its translation is CASSRARDYEQYF.

V gene TRBV9 combines with J gene TRBJ2-2; the match to TRBD1 covers 12 bases. Germline loops: CDR1 SGDLS, CDR2 YYNGEE. The J segment lost 8 bases and the V segment lost 0 bases, leaving 8 bases of the junction unmatched. This CDR3 comprises 17 residues. In nucleotides, the CDR3 is TGTGCCAGCAGCGTAGGATTGGGACAGGGGGCGATAGGGGAGCTGTTTTTT. Translating it yields CASSVGLGQGAIGELFF.

The chain links TRBV4-1 to TRBJ1-2; no reliable D call. CDR3 length equals 12 residues. The germline V and J ends were trimmed by 3 bases and 6 bases, with 8 bases remaining between them. Germline loops: CDR1 MGHRA, CDR2 YSYEKL. CDR3 nucleotide sequence: TGCGCCAGCAGCCATAGGACTAATGGCTACACCTTC. Its protein is CASSHRTNGYTF.

CDR3 in DNA: TGTGCCAGCAGCGCCGGGACTAGCGGTTCCTACGAGCAGTACTTC. It yields the protein CASSAGTSGSYEQYF. V and J are TRBV9 and TRBJ2-7, with 11 bases that match TRBD2. The CDR3 has 15 amino acids. Germline loops: CDR1 SGDLS, CDR2 YYNGEE. Trimming cost V 3 bases and J 1 base; bases outside gene matches: 3.

The genes are TRBV28 and TRBJ1-1, with TRBD1 identical over 7 bases. CDR3 length: 15 residues. The J segment lost 0 bases and the V segment lost 4 bases, leaving 5 bases of the junction unmatched. CDR1 and CDR2 from the germline V gene are MDHEN and SYDVKM. CDR3 bases: TGTGCCAGCAGTTCACCGGGACAGATGAACACTGAAGCTTTCTTT. Its protein is CASSSPGQMNTEAFF.

The genes are TRBV4-1 and TRBJ1-3; weak D call: TRBD1 (6 bases). Germline lookup yields CDR1 MGHRA and CDR2 YSYEKL. V was shortened by 0 bases and J by 2 bases, with 14 bases between the two germline ends. This CDR3 has 17 residues. The chain's CDR3 is CASSQEGSGDTGNTIYF. As DNA, the CDR3 is TGCGCCAGCAGCCAAGAGGGGTCAGGGGACACTGGAAACACCATATATTTT.

The chain is built from TRBV28 and TRBJ2-3; 11 positions agree with TRBD2. The germline gives CDR1 MDHEN, CDR2 SYDVKM. After removal of 5 bases from V and 0 bases from J, the junction contained 7 bases not matched to a gene. The CDR3 has 17 amino acids. The CDR3 protein is CASSPSGLAVSTDTQYF. CDR3 sequence (DNA): TGTGCCAGCAGTCCCTCGGGACTAGCGGTTAGCACAGATACGCAGTATTTT.

The chain recombines TRBV11-2 with TRBJ2-1; tentatively, D is TRBD2 (5 bases). Germline V CDR1 and CDR2: SGHAT, FQNNGV. The CDR3 contains 14 residues. V was clipped by 5 bases and J by 12 bases, with 20 bases between them. The CDR3 nucleotides are TGTGCCAGCAGCCCGACCGGACTCCCGAGTGTGCAGTTCTTC. It yields the protein CASSPTGLPSVQFF.

The chain has TRBV30 and TRBJ1-1; 7 positions agree with TRBD1. V shed 3 bases and J 0 bases; nucleotides not matched to a gene: 13. Germline-derived CDR1 and CDR2 are GTSNPN and SVGIG (reference sequence). The CDR3 has 17 amino acids. The DNA of the CDR3 is TGTGCCTGGAGCGATCACCCTATCACAGGGGTGAACACTGAAGCTTTCTTT. It translates to CAWSDHPITGVNTEAFF.

J is TRBJ2-7 and V is TRBV7-3; TRBD1 is a possible D gene (6 bases). The CDR3 spans 14 residues. V lost 4 bases to trimming and J lost 0 bases, with 10 bases between them. CDR1 is SGHTA and CDR2 is FQGTGA in the germline V gene. CDR3 sequence reads: CASSSDRSSYEQYF. In nucleotides, the CDR3 is TGTGCCAGCAGCTCTGACAGGAGCTCCTACGAGCAGTACTTC.